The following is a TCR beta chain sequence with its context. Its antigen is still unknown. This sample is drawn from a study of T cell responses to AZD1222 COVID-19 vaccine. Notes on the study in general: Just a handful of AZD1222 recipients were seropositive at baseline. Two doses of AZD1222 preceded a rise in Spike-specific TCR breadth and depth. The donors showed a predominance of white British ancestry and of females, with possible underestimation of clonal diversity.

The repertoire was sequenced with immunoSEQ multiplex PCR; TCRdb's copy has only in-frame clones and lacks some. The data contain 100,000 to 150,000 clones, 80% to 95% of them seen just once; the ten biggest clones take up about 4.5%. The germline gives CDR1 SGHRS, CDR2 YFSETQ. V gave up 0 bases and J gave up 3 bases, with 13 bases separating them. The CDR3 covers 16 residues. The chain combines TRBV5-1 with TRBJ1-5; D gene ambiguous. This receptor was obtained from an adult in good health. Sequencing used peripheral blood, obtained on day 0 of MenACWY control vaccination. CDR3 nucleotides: TGCGCCAGCAGCTTGGGGTTTTCGGGCCCCAATCAGCCCCAGCATTTT. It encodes CASSLGFSGPNQPQHF. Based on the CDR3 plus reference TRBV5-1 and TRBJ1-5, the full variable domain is KAGVTQTPRYLIKTRGQQVTLSCSPISGHRSVSWYQQTPGQGLQFLFEYFSETQRNKGNFPGRFSGRQFSNSRSEMNVSTLELGDSALYLCASSLGFSGPNQPQHFGDGTRLSIL.